This passage covers 10 T cell receptor beta chains from one sample sequenced in a study of beta chain features in type 1 diabetes. The authors reverse transcribed all of the isolated RNA, so sequencing captured expressed TCRB transcripts. The protocol was immunoSEQ multiplex PCR, while the TCRdb copy is restricted to in-frame clones and leaves out a portion. The sample has 900,000 or so clones, roughly 15% seen once; the top ten hold 0.02% to 0.025%. The specimen was naive CD4+ T cells from blood. The receptor source for this set is a woman between 18 and 29 years old in good health.

As to this clone: Other DNA sequences within the sample encode an identical CDR3. The CDR3 nucleotides are TGTGCCAGCTCACCGAGGTATAGCAATCAGCCCCAGCATTTT. The encoded protein is CASSPRYSNQPQHF. The chain links TRBV18 to TRBJ1-5; D not resolved. This CDR3 is built from 14 residues. The germline CDR1 and CDR2 sequences are KGHSH and LQKENI. V lost 3 bases and J lost 0, with 6 bases in between.

This chain joins TRBV2 and TRBJ2-7, with D possibly being TRBD1 or TRBD2 (6 bases each). Germline CDR1 reads SNHLY; CDR2 reads FYNNEI. The CDR3 is made up of 15 amino acids. V lost 8 bases and J 3 bases, leaving 20 bases between the germline ends. The CDR3 sequence: CASRPGQGDFYEQYF. In DNA form, the CDR3 reads TGTGCCAGCCGCCCGGGACAAGGGGACTTCTACGAGCAGTACTTC.

This clone was seen a handful of times. The chain recombines TRBV6-5 with TRBJ1-4; TRBD1 might be the D (5 bases). The CDR3 runs to 13 residues. The V gene's germline CDR1 is MNHEY and CDR2 SVGAGI. V lost 4 bases and J lost 8, with 11 bases in between. The CDR3 here is CASSWRGEEKLFF. The CDR3, as DNA: TGTGCCAGCAGTTGGAGGGGCGAGGAAAAACTGTTTTTT.

This clone was observed a few times. The chain is built from TRBV27 and TRBJ2-1; 14 bases align to TRBD2. Germline CDR1 MNHEY, CDR2 SMNVEV (reference sequence). V shed 4 bases, J shed 7 bases, and the junction held 9 bases outside the gene matches. This CDR3 has 17 residues. CDR3 protein: CASSSPSGTSGRNEQFF. Written as DNA, the CDR3 is TGTGCCAGCAGTTCCCCATCCGGGACTAGCGGGAGAAATGAGCAGTTCTTC.

This clone was detected only a few times. V and J are TRBV5-1 and TRBJ2-3, with no clear D. The V end lost 2 bases, the J end lost 3 bases, and 10 bases lay between the germline ends. The CDR3 is 14 amino acids. The germline V gene encodes CDR1 SGHRS and CDR2 YFSETQ. CDR3 residues: CASSFRVLTDTQYF. CDR3 DNA sequence: TGCGCCAGCAGCTTTCGGGTTCTGACAGATACGCAGTATTTT.

This clone appeared a few times. This chain joins TRBV29-1 and TRBJ1-4; the D gene is possibly TRBD1 (5 bases). Germline values: CDR1 SQVTM, CDR2 ANQGSEA. The CDR3 runs 12 residues. Between the trimmed V and J ends, which lost 7 bases and 7 bases, there was a span of 13 bases. The CDR3, as DNA: TGCAGCGCTTCGGGGGTTGGTGAAAAACTGTTTTTT. Its protein product is CSASGVGEKLFF.

In regard to this clone: This same CDR3 is encoded by further DNA sequences in the sample. CDR3 region: CASSLTAGSYEQYF. The CDR3 coding sequence is TGCGCCAGCAGCTTGACGGCAGGGTCGTACGAGCAGTACTTC. V and J are TRBV5-1 and TRBJ2-7; tentatively, D is TRBD1 (5 bases). Germline V gives CDR1 SGHRS, CDR2 YFSETQ. This CDR3 comprises 14 residues. V was clipped by 1 base and J by 4 bases, with 12 bases between them.

The table lists this clone with a few counts. The gene calls are TRBV7-2 and TRBJ2-7; D gene unclear. This CDR3 comprises 13 residues. V was pared by 1 base and J by 4 bases, with 8 bases between. Germline CDR1 is SGHTA and CDR2 is FQGNSA. CDR3: CASSLEQSYEQYF. The CDR3, as DNA: TGTGCCAGCAGCTTAGAACAAAGTTACGAGCAGTACTTC.

This clone showed up just a few times. The rearrangement uses TRBV4-3 and TRBJ2-1; 9 bases fit TRBD2. V was pared by 3 bases and J by 6 bases, with 6 bases of the junction left unmatched. Germline values: CDR1 LGHNA, CDR2 YSLEER. The CDR3 is 15 residues long. CDR3 bases: TGCGCCAGCAGCCACGCCGGGACTAGCTTCAATGAGCAGTTCTTC. It yields the protein CASSHAGTSFNEQFF.

This clone has just a few counts. The chain joins TRBV10-3 to TRBJ2-1; the D is unclear. Germline CDR1 and CDR2: ENHRY and SYGVKD. The CDR3 sequence is 16 residues long. V was shortened by 4 bases and J by 1 base, with 14 bases between the two germline ends. CDR3 sequence (DNA): TGTGCCATCAGTGTGGGCCCTCTAGGATCCTACAATGAGCAGTTCTTC. This gives the protein CAISVGPLGSYNEQFF.